This T cell receptor beta chain was profiled in a study of blood T cell repertoires in COVID-19. On the study more broadly: Sites across the United States, Italy and Spain contributed samples from acute and convalescent COVID-19. The analysed material was cDNA or gDNA that came from T cells, B-cell-depleted T cells, or PBMCs.

Per the original methods: Cell counts per sample came from amplifying reference gene primers. This table comes from immunoSEQ multiplex PCR, and its TCRdb copy is limited to in-frame clones, with some not included. V, J and clone size derive from that table, while D and trimming were established from the DNA sequence. The profile shows 50,000 to 75,000 clones, 70% to 80% of them singletons. J lost 6 bases, V lost 4 bases, and 6 bases had no gene match. CDR1 and CDR2 (germline): ENHRY, SYGVKD. The CDR3 is made up of 14 amino acids. V gene TRBV10-3 combines with J gene TRBJ2-1, with TRBD2 identical over 7 bases. This TCR came from a man aged 55 to 70 with acute or convalescent COVID-19. Sequencing input: peripheral blood. DNA for the CDR3: TGTGCCATCAGTGTCCACCGGGGGGTCAATGAGCAGTTCTTC. Amino acid sequence: CAISVHRGVNEQFF.